Shown below are 17 T cell receptor beta chains from a single sample sequenced in a study of blood T cell repertoires in COVID-19. Sequencing was performed with immunoSEQ multiplex PCR; in TCRdb, only in-frame clones are kept and a portion is missing. This sample has 55,000 to 75,000 clones, with about four fifths found just once. Sequenced: peripheral blood. Receptors were obtained from a human donor in a cohort sampled during active COVID-19.

The V and J genes are TRBV19 and TRBJ1-5; no firm D call. Germline values: CDR1 LNHDA, CDR2 SQIVND (reference sequence). This CDR3 has 15 residues. The V end lost 5 bases, the J end lost 2 bases, and 13 bases lay between the germline ends. The CDR3 region is CASSLTGFGNQPQHF. The CDR3 region has the DNA TGTGCCAGTAGTCTCACGGGGTTCGGCAATCAGCCCCAGCATTTT.

This clone has a handful of counts. The rearrangement uses TRBV28 and TRBJ2-7; the D gene is possibly TRBD1 (6 bases). The germline V gene encodes CDR1 MDHEN and CDR2 SYDVKM. The CDR3 spans 14 residues. V was trimmed by 8 bases and J by 0 bases, leaving 14 bases between them. CDR3 loop: CASLGRGSSYEQYF. The DNA of the CDR3 is TGTGCCAGCTTAGGCAGGGGAAGCTCCTACGAGCAGTACTTC.

V and J are TRBV5-1 and TRBJ2-1; possibly TRBD2 for D (6 bases). The V gene lost 4 bases and the J gene lost 5 bases, with 16 bases spanning the gap. The CDR3 consists of 15 residues. CDR1 is SGHRS and CDR2 is YFSETQ in the germline V gene. The CDR3 DNA reads as TGCGCCAGCAGCCCCGGGACTCTGCCACACAATGAGCAGTTCTTC. Amino acid sequence: CASSPGTLPHNEQFF.

This chain links TRBV5-1 with TRBJ2-3, with 8 bases identical to TRBD2. The J segment lost 5 bases and the V segment lost 5 bases, leaving 13 bases of the junction unmatched. The CDR3 sequence is 16 residues long. Looked up from germline, CDR1 is SGHRS and CDR2 is YFSETQ. CDR3 residues: CASRRTSGGLGDTQYF. CDR3 DNA: TGCGCCAGCAGGCGTACTAGCGGCGGTCTGGGAGATACGCAGTATTTT.

The V call is TRBV19, the J call TRBJ2-3; the D is unclear. Trimming cost V 8 bases and J 3 bases, with 9 bases left between them. This CDR3 is built from 12 residues. The germline gives CDR1 LNHDA, CDR2 SQIVND (reference sequence). CDR3 protein: CASGPETDTQYF. CDR3 nucleotide sequence: TGTGCCAGTGGTCCAGAAACAGATACGCAGTATTTT.

This clone has more than one count but fewer than ten. This chain connects TRBV6-2 or TRBV6-3 to TRBJ1-5; 8 bases fit TRBD1. The CDR3 contains 13 residues. J was trimmed by 6 bases and V by 5 bases; bases with no gene match: 3. CDR1 is MNHEY and CDR2 is SVGEGT in the germline V gene. CDR3 bases: TGTGCCAGCAGTCAGGGACAGGTTCAGCCCCAGCATTTT. It yields the protein CASSQGQVQPQHF.

This chain uses TRBV24-1 with TRBJ2-1; TRBD2 matches at 14 bases. The CDR3 has 15 amino acids. The germline V gene has CDR1 KGHDR and CDR2 SFDVKD. V lost 10 bases and J lost 1; bases outside the gene matches: 2. The CDR3 nucleotides read TGTGCCACAGGGACTAGCGGGAGATCCTACAATGAGCAGTTCTTC. It encodes CATGTSGRSYNEQFF.

The chain combines TRBV7-9 with TRBJ1-3, with TRBD1 matching over 12 bases. Germline V gene data show CDR1 as SEHNR and CDR2 as FQNEAQ (reference sequence). V trimming: 8 bases; J trimming: 1 base; junction bases outside the gene matches: 6. The CDR3 has 16 residues. CDR3 sequence (DNA): TGTGCCAGCGAGCCGGGACAGGGGGCATCTGGAAACACCATATATTTT. Its protein is CASEPGQGASGNTIYF.

The chain joins TRBV11-3 to TRBJ1-5; 9 bases line up with TRBD1. The CDR3 extends over 16 amino acids. V dropped 2 bases and J dropped 3; count of bases not matched to a gene: 5. Germline values: CDR1 SGHNT, CDR2 YENEEA. The CDR3 nucleotides read TGTGCCAGCAGCTTACGGGACAGGGCGGTCAATCAGCCCCAGCATTTT. It encodes CASSLRDRAVNQPQHF. The variable domain in full, with the rest retrieved from reference TRBV11-3 and TRBJ1-5, is EAGVVQSPRYKIIEKKQPVAFWCNPISGHNTLYWYLQNLGQGPELLIRYENEEAVDDSQLPKDRFSAERLKGVDSTLKIQPAELGDSAVYLCASSLRDRAVNQPQHFGDGTRLSIL.

J is TRBJ2-7 and V is TRBV28; 10 bases line up with TRBD1. The ends lost 7 bases at V and 4 bases at J; junction bases unmatched: 10. Germline V gene lookup returns CDR1 MDHEN and CDR2 SYDVKM. This CDR3 spans 15 amino acids. CDR3 region: CASKLPGQGLYEQYF. The CDR3 region has the DNA TGTGCCAGCAAACTACCGGGACAGGGGTTATACGAGCAGTACTTC.

J is TRBJ2-7 and V is TRBV7-9; D gene ambiguous. The germline V gene encodes CDR1 SEHNR and CDR2 FQNEAQ (reference sequence). The CDR3 totals 11 residues. The V and J ends lost 0 bases and 7 bases respectively, with 4 bases between them. The CDR3 region has the DNA TGTGCCAGCAGCTTAGCGCGTGAGCAGTACTTC. Translation: CASSLAREQYF. The variable domain in full, with the rest retrieved from reference TRBV7-9 and TRBJ2-7, is DTGVSQNPRHKITKRGQNVTFRCDPISEHNRLYWYRQTLGQGPEFLTYFQNEAQLEKSRLLSDRFSAERPKGSFSTLEIQRTEQGDSAMYLCASSLAREQYFGPGTRLTVT.

This clone is a singleton in its sample. V usage is TRBV27 and J usage is TRBJ2-1; 10 bases match TRBD1. CDR1 MNHEY and CDR2 SMNVEV come from the germline V gene (reference sequence). The CDR3 has 15 amino acids. Germline trimming cut 6 bases from V and 1 base from J; bases unmatched to any gene: 3. CDR3 sequence: CASSWDRGSYNEQFF. The CDR3 bases are TGTGCCAGCAGCTGGGACAGGGGATCCTACAATGAGCAGTTCTTC.

The CDR3 spells CASSLGGRAYNEQFF. For the CDR3, the DNA is TGTGCCAGCAGCTTGGGCGGGAGGGCCTACAATGAGCAGTTCTTC. The gene calls are TRBV5-6 and TRBJ2-1; 9 nucleotides align to TRBD2. This CDR3 comprises 15 residues. Trimming cost V 0 bases and J 2 bases; bases outside gene matches: 0. Looked up from germline, CDR1 is SGHDT and CDR2 is YYEEEE.

This clone has just one count. V and J are TRBV5-4 and TRBJ1-4, with 11 bases that match TRBD1. This CDR3 has 14 amino acids. The germline V gene has CDR1 SGHNT and CDR2 YYREEE (reference sequence). J lost 7 bases, V lost 4 bases, and 3 bases had no gene match. CDR3 coding DNA: TGTGCCAGCAGCCCGGGACAGGGGGTTGAAAAACTGTTTTTT. It yields the protein CASSPGQGVEKLFF.

The gene calls are TRBV28 and TRBJ2-7; TRBD2 matches at 7 bases. This CDR3 contains 13 residues. CDR1 is MDHEN, CDR2 SYDVKM, per germline. V was pared by 8 bases and J by 7 bases, with 11 bases of the junction left unmatched. Written as DNA, the CDR3 is TGTGCCAGCTGGGGAGGGGTGAGAGGGGAGCAGTACTTC. This translates into CASWGGVRGEQYF.

The CDR3 DNA is TGTGCCAGCAGCCCAACAGGGTCGAATAATTCACCCCTCCACTTT. Residues: CASSPTGSNNSPLHF. This chain connects TRBV5-4 to TRBJ1-6; D is perhaps TRBD1 (6 bases). Trimming left V 4 bases short and J 5 bases short, with 13 bases between. This CDR3 has 15 amino acids. The germline V gene has CDR1 SGHNT and CDR2 YYREEE (reference sequence).

The genes are TRBV28 and TRBJ1-4; D is unclear. CDR1 is MDHEN, CDR2 SYDVKM, per germline. The CDR3 loop spans 14 amino acids. Trimming left V 3 bases short and J 8 bases short, with 13 bases between. In DNA, the CDR3 is TGTGCCAGCAGTTTCAGAGGGAAAGGGGAAAAACTGTTTTTT. It translates to CASSFRGKGEKLFF.